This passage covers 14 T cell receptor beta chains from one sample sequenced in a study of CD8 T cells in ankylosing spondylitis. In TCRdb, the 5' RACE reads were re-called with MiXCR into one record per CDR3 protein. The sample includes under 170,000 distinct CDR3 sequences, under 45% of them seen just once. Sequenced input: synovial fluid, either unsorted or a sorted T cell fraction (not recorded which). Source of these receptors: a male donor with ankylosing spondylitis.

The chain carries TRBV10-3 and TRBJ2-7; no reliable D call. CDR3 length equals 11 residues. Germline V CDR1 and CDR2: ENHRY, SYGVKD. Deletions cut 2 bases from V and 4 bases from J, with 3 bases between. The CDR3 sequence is CAISEGYEQYF. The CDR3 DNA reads TGTGCCATCAGTGAGGGGTACGAGCAGTACTTC.

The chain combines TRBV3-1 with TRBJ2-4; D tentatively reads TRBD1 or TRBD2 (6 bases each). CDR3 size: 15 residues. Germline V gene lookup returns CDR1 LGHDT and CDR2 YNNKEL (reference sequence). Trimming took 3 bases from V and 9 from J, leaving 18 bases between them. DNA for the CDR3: TGTGCCAGCAGCCACCTCTGGGGGGCCGCGTCCATTCAGTACTTC. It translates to CASSHLWGAASIQYF.

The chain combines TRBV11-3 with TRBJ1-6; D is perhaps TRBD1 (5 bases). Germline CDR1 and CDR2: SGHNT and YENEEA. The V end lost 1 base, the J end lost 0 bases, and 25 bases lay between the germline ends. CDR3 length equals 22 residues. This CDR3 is CASSLGVETVKENGSYNSPLHF. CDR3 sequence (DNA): TGTGCCAGCAGCTTAGGAGTTGAGACAGTCAAGGAAAATGGCTCCTATAATTCACCCCTCCACTTT.

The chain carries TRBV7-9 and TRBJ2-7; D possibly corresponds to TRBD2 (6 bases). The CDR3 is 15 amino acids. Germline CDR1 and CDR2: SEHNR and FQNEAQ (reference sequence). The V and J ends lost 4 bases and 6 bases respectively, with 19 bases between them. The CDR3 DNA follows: TGTGCCAGCAGCTATGCCGTAGCCGCGCGGGGCGAGCAGTACTTC. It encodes CASSYAVAARGEQYF.

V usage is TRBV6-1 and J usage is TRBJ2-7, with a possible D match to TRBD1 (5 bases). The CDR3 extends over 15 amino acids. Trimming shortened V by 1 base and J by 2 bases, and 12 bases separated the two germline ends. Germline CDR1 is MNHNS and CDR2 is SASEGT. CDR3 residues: CASSEGGGGAYEQYF. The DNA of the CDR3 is TGTGCCAGCAGTGAAGGGGGCGGCGGAGCCTACGAGCAGTACTTC.

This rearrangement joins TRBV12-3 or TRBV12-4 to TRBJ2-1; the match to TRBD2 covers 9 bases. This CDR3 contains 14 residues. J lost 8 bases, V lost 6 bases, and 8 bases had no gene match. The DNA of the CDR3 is TGTGCCAGCAGCGGACTAGCGTGGGGGGATGAGCAGTTCTTC. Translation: CASSGLAWGDEQFF.

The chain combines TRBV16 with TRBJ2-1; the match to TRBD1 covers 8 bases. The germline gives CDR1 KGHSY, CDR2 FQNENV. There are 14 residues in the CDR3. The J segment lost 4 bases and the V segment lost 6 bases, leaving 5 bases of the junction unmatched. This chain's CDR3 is CASRHTGGYNEQFF. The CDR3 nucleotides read TGTGCCAGCAGACACACAGGGGGTTACAATGAGCAGTTCTTC.

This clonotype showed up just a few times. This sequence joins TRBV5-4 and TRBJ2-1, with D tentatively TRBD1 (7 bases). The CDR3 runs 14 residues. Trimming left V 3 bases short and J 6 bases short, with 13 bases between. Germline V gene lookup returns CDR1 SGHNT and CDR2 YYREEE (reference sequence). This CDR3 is CASSSRGAGNEQFF. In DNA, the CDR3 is TGTGCCAGCAGCTCCAGGGGGGCAGGCAATGAGCAGTTCTTC.

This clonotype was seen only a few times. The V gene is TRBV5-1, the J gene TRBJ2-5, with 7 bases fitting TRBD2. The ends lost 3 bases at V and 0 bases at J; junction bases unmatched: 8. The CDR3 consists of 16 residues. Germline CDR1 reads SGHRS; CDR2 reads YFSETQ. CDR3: CASSCGCLADQETQYF. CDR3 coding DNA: TGCGCCAGCAGCTGTGGCTGCCTAGCGGACCAAGAGACCCAGTACTTC.

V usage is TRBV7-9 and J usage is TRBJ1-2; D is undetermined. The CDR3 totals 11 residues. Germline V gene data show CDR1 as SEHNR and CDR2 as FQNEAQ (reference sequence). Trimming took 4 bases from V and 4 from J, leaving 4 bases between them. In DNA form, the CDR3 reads TGTGCCAGCAGCTGGTCCTATGGCTACACCTTC. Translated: CASSWSYGYTF. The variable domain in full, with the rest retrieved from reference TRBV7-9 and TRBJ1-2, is DTGVSQNPRHKITKRGQNVTFRCDPISEHNRLYWYRQTLGQGPEFLTYFQNEAQLEKSRLLSDRFSAERPKGSFSTLEIQRTEQGDSAMYLCASSWSYGYTFGSGTRLTVV.

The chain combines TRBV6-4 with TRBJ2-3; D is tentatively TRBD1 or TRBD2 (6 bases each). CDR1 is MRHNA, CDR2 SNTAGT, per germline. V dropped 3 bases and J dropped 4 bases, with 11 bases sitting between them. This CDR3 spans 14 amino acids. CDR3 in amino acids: CASSDNREADTQYF. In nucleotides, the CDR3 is TGTGCCAGCAGTGATAACAGGGAGGCAGATACGCAGTATTTT.

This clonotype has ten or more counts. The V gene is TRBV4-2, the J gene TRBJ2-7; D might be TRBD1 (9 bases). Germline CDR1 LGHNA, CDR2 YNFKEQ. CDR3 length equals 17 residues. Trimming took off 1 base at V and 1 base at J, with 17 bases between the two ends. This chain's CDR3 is CASSQVPGGTGSYEQYF. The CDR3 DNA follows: TGTGCCAGCAGCCAAGTCCCGGGGGGGACAGGGTCCTACGAGCAGTACTTC.

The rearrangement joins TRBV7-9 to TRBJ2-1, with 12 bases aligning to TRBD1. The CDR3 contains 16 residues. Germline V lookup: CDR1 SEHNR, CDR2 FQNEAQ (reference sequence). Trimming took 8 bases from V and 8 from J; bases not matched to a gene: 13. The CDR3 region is CASPLIRDRGQDEQFF. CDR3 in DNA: TGTGCCAGCCCCTTAATTCGGGACAGGGGGCAAGATGAGCAGTTCTTC.

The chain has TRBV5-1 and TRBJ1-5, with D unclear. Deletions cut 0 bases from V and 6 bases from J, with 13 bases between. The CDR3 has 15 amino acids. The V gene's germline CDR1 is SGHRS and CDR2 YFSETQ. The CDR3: CASSLGPGARQPQHF. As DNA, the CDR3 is TGCGCCAGCAGCTTGGGGCCGGGAGCGCGTCAGCCCCAGCATTTT.